The rows below give T cell receptor beta chains drawn from one sample of a study of T cells in localized non-small cell lung cancer. The method was immunoSEQ multiplex PCR; TCRdb's version includes in-frame clones alone and lacks a portion of them. Of some 37,000 clones in the sample, around 90% were seen once. The specimen comprised peripheral blood, sampled before any cancer treatment. The receptor set was obtained from a woman aged 35 to 69 with stage I lung adenocarcinoma. Both conserved end residues are part of each CDR3. Each record gives: clone size, J gene, D gene, V gene, CDR3 DNA, CDR3 protein. A D gene is named only where the DNA matches it firmly. Rows give clone size only sometimes, using once, few, many, or a class for an expanded clone.

few | TRBJ1-1 | NA | TRBV7-6 | TGTGCCAGCAGCTTAAGCGGGGACACTGAAGCTTTCTTT | CASSLSGDTEAFF
NA | TRBJ2-5 | NA | TRBV27 | TGTGCCAGCAGTTTAGTGTACCAAGAGACCCAGTACTTC | CASSLVYQETQYF
NA | TRBJ1-2 | NA | TRBV4-1 | TGCGCCAGCACCCCCGGGCGGGGGCAGCAAGCTAACTATGGCTACACCTTC | CASTPGRGQQANYGYTF
NA | TRBJ2-3 | TRBD2 | TRBV10-3 | TGTGCCATCAGTGAGTCGCGGGGGGGTGATACGCAGTATTTT | CAISESRGGDTQYF
NA | TRBJ1-2 | NA | TRBV30 | TGTGCCTTCGAGGCGGGAGCGCGGGTTGGCTACACCTTC | CAFEAGARVGYTF
NA | TRBJ2-7 | NA | TRBV28 | TGTGCCAGCAGTTGGTTAAGGGAACAGTACTTC | CASSWLREQYF
NA | TRBJ2-5 | NA | TRBV27 | TGTGCCAGCAGTTCTTGGGGATTGGTCCAAGAGACCCAGTACTTC | CASSSWGLVQETQYF
NA | TRBJ2-3 | TRBD1 | TRBV27 | TGTGCCAGGACTCCCCCAAACAGGGGACAACCTAGCACAGATACGCAGTATTTT | CARTPPNRGQPSTDTQYF
NA | TRBJ2-7 | NA | TRBV10-3 | TGTGCCATCAAGCTAGACTCAAACTTGGGGGGGCAGTACTTC | CAIKLDSNLGGQYF
NA | TRBJ2-1 | TRBD2 | TRBV23-1 | TGCGCCAGCAGTCTTGGCGCTAGCGGGTCCCTTTGTGGTTATGAGCAGTTCTTC | CASSLGASGSLCGYEQFF
NA | TRBJ2-1 | NA | TRBV7-9 | TGTGCCAGCAGCTTGGGGGGACTCATCTACAATGAGCAGTTCTTC | CASSLGGLIYNEQFF
NA | TRBJ1-2 | TRBD1 | TRBV18 | TGTGCCAGCTCATCGGACAGGGGATGGGGCTACACCTTC | CASSSDRGWGYTF
NA | TRBJ2-7 | NA | TRBV15 | TGTGCCACCAGCAGAGGTACAGGGGGGGACGAGCAGTACTTC | CATSRGTGGDEQYF
NA | TRBJ2-1 | TRBD1 | TRBV5-4 | TGTGCCAGCAGCTTGATGACAGGGTGGAATGAGCAGTTCTTC | CASSLMTGWNEQFF
NA | TRBJ2-7 | NA | TRBV18 | TGTGCCAGCTCACCACCGGCAGGGGCCCACGAGCAGTACTTC | CASSPPAGAHEQYF
NA | TRBJ2-7 | TRBD1 | TRBV9 | TGTGCCAGCAGCGTAGGAGGGGGCCTGGGTGGGCAGTACTTC | CASSVGGGLGGQYF
NA | TRBJ1-4 | NA | TRBV2 | TGTGCCAGCACCTGGGAAAATGAAAAACTGTTTTTT | CASTWENEKLFF
NA | TRBJ1-1 | NA | TRBV28 | TGTGCCAGCAGGTTCACAGGAATAATGAACACTGAAGCTTTCTTT | CASRFTGIMNTEAFF
NA | TRBJ2-1 | TRBD2 | TRBV11-3 | TGTGCCAGCAGCTTAGGGACAACTAGCGGGACTTACAATGAGCAGTTCTTC | CASSLGTTSGTYNEQFF
NA | TRBJ1-1 | TRBD1 | TRBV5-1 | TGCGCCAGCATGAAGACAGGGATGAACACTGAAGCTTTCTTT | CASMKTGMNTEAFF
NA | TRBJ2-5 | NA | TRBV30 | TGTGCCTGGAGTGTACGGCGCCAAGAGACCCAGTACTTC | CAWSVRRQETQYF
NA | TRBJ1-2 | NA | TRBV28 | TGTGCCAGCAAAGAGATCTATGGCTACACCTTC | CASKEIYGYTF
NA | TRBJ1-1 | NA | TRBV19 | TGTGCCAGTAGTTCACGGGGGCGGACCACTGAAGCTTTCTTT | CASSSRGRTTEAFF